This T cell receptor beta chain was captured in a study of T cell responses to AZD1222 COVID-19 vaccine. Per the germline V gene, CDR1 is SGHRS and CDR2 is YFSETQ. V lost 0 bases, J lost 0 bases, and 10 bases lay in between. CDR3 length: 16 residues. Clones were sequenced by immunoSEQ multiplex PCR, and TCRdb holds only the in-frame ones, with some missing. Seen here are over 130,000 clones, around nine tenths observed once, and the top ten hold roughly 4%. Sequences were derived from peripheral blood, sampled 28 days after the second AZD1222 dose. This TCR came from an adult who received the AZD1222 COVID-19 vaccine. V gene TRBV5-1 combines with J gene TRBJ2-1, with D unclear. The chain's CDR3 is CASSLASYSSYNEQFF. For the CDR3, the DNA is TGCGCCAGCAGCTTGGCCTCCTACAGCTCCTACAATGAGCAGTTCTTC.